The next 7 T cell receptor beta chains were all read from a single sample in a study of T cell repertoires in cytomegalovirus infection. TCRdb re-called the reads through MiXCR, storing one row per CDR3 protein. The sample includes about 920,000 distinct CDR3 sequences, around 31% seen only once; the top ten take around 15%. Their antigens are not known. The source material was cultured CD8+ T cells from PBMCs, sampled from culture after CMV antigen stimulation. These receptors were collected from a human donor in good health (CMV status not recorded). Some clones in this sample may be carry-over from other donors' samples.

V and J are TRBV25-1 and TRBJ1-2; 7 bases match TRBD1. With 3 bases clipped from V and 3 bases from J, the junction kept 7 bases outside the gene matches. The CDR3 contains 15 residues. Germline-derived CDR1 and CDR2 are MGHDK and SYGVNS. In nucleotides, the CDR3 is TGTGCCAGCAGTGACAAGGACAGGTCCTACTATGGCTACACCTTC. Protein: CASSDKDRSYYGYTF.

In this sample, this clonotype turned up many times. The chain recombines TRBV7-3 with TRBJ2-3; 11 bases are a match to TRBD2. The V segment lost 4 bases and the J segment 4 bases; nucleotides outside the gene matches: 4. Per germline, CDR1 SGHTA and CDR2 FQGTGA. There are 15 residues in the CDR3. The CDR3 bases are TGTGCCAGCAGCTCTAGCGGGGGGTTCGCAGATACGCAGTATTTT. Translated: CASSSSGGFADTQYF.

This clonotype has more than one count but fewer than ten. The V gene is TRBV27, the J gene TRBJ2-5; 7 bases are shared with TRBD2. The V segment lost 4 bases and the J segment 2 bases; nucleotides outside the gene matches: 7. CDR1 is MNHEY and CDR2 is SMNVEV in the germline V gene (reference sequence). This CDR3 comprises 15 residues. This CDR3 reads CASSWGGSGQETQYF. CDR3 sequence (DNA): TGTGCCAGCAGTTGGGGGGGGTCGGGGCAAGAGACCCAGTACTTC.

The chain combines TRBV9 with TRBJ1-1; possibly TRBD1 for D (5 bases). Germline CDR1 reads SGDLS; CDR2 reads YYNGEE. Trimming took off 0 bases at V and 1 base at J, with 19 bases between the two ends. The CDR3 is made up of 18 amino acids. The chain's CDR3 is CASSVAGAVRGGNTEAFF. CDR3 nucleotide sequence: TGTGCCAGCAGCGTAGCCGGGGCAGTTCGCGGGGGGAACACTGAAGCTTTCTTT.

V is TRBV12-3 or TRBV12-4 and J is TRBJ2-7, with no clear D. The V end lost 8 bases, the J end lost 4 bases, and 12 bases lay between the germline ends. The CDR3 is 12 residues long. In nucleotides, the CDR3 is TGTGCCAGCCATCCCTCAGATTACGAGCAGTACTTC. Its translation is CASHPSDYEQYF.

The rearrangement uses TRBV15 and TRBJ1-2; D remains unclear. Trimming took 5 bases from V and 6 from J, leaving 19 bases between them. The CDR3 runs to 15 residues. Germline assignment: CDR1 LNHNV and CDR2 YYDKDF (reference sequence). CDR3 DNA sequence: TGTGCCACCAGCCTAAGCGGCGGGTCGAGAAATGGCTACACCTTC. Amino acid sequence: CATSLSGGSRNGYTF.

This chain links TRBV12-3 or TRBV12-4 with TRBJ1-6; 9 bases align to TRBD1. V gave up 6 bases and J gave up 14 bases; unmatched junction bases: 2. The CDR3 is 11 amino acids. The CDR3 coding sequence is TGTGCCAGCAGGACAGGGGGGTCCCTCCACTTT. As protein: CASRTGGSLHF.